This TCR beta chain originates from a study of neurological immune-mediated disorders. Documented time point: longitudinal time-point 1 (baseline). By 5'RACE with 10-nucleotide random UMIs, the cDNA was made. Via MiXCR, TCRdb re-called the 5' RACE reads, giving one row per CDR3 protein. In the table there are some 60,000 distinct CDR3 sequences, roughly 10% of which are singletons. Comment on this clonotype: A clone one base away is much larger, so this may be a read error.

The sequenced sample was PBMCs. The source of this sequence is a male donor with HTLV-1-associated myelopathy (HAM/TSP).

CDR3 bases: TGCGCCAGCAGCTCTGGACATGGAGCCGGGGAGCTGTTTTTT. This sequence encodes CASSSGHGAGELFF. The V call is TRBV5-1, the J call TRBJ2-2, with D possibly TRBD1 on 5 matching bases. The germline V gene has CDR1 SGHRS and CDR2 YFSETQ. Trimming removed 3 bases at V and 6 bases at J, with 12 bases between. The length of the CDR3 is 14 residues.